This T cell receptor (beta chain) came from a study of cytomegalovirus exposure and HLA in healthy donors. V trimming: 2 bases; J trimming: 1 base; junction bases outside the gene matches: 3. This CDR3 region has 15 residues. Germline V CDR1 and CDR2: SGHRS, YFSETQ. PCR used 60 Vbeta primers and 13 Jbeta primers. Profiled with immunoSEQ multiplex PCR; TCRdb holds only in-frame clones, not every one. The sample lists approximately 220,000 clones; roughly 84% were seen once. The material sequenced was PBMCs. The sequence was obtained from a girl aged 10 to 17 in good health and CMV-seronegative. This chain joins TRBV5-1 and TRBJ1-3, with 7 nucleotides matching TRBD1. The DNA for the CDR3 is TGCGCCAGCAGCTTCGACAGGGCGTCTGGAAACACCATATATTTT. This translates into CASSFDRASGNTIYF.